This TCR beta chain was recorded in a study of long-term antiretroviral therapy in people with HIV. Study results and caveats: Viral resistance, ART adherence and therapy changes all lacked available data. Blood obtained between the mid-2000s and the late 2010s may reflect older ART regimens.

The CDR3 sequence is 14 residues long. The germline CDR1 and CDR2 sequences are GTSNPN and SVGIG (reference sequence). V was trimmed by 7 bases and J by 6 bases, leaving 21 bases between them. Every one of the donors gave at least one pre-ART PBMC sample and at least two post-ART PBMC samples. Notes on this clone: Its target is not known.

This was the immunoSEQ v3.0 assay at survey level. Here immunoSEQ multiplex PCR was the method, and the copy in TCRdb shows in-frame clones only, minus some. Counted here are 18,000 or so clones, 91% occurring once; the ten biggest clones make up 9.6%. The receptor was derived from a man between 50 and 59 years old with HIV. This material consisted of unsorted PBMCs, taken 3 years after starting antiretroviral therapy. The V call is TRBV30, the J call TRBJ1-2; possibly TRBD1 for D (5 bases). The CDR3 region is CALRSRDPGHGYTF. For the CDR3, the DNA is TGTGCCTTGAGGAGTAGGGACCCGGGCCATGGCTACACCTTC.